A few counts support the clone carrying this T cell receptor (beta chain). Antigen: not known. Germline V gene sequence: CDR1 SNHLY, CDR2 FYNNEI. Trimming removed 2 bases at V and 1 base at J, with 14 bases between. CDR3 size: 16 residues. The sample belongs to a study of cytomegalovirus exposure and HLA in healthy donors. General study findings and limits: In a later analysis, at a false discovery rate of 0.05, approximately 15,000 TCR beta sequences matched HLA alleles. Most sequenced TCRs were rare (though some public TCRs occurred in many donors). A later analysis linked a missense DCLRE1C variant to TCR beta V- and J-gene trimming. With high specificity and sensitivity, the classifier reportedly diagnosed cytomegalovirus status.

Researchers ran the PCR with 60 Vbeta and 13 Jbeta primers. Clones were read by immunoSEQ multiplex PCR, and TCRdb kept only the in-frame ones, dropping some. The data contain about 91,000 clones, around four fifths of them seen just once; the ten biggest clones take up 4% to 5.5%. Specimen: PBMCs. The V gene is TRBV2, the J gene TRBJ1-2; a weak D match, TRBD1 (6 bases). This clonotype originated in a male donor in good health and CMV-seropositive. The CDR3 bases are TGTGCCAGCAGTGAAAGGTCCCAGGGACATAACTATGGCTACACCTTC. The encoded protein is CASSERSQGHNYGYTF.